This T cell receptor beta chain was captured in a study of CD8+CD57+ T cells in acquired aplastic anemia. Overall study context: DNA per sorted CD4+ or CD8+ sample ranged about 0.2 to 27.4 ug, averaging 3.2 ug. Study outcomes and limitations: Simpson's diversity of CD8+ cells was not significantly different in patients compared with controls. Overlap between patients and controls comprised roughly 28 CD8+ CDR3 sequences.

The CDR3 spans 15 residues. Germline V CDR1 and CDR2: MNHEY, SVGAGI. J gave up 2 bases and V 7 bases, and 7 bases lay outside the gene matches. Profiles of TCR beta VDJ and CDR3 were generated from a genomic DNA template. One entry per CDR3 protein, called by TCRdb with MiXCR from the reads. The table records roughly 250,000 distinct CDR3 sequences, around half of them present only once. Sequencing was done on patients that had shown CD8+CD57+ cell expansion by flow cytometry. Each of the patients presented with severe acquired aplastic anemia. Ten or more counts support this clonotype. Its target is unknown.

The sequence derives from a human donor with aplastic anemia. J is TRBJ2-5 and V is TRBV6-5; TRBD1 matches at 10 bases. The sequenced sample consisted of sorted CD4+, CD8+, or CD8+CD57+ T cells (not recorded which) from PBMCs. The DNA of the CDR3 is TGTGCCAGCATAGCGGGACAGGGGCTACAAGAGACCCAGTACTTC. The encoded protein is CASIAGQGLQETQYF.